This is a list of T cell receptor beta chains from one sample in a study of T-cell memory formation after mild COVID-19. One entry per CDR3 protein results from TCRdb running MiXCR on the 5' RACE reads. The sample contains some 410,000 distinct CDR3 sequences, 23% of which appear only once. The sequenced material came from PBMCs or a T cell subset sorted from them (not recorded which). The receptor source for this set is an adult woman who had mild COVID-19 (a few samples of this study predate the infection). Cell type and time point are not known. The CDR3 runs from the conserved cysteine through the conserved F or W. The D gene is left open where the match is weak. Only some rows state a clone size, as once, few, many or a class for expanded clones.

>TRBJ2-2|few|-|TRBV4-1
CASRRGHNTGELFF
TGCGCCAGCAGACGGGGACATAACACCGGGGAGCTGTTTTTT
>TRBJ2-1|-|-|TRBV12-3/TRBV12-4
CASTAREEQFF
TGTGCCAGCACCGCTAGGGAGGAGCAGTTCTTC
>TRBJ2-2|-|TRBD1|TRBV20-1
CSARPGQVNTGELFF
TGCAGTGCTAGGCCGGGACAGGTCAACACCGGGGAGCTGTTTTTT
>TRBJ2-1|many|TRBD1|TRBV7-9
CASSSGTGYNEQFF
TGTGCCAGCAGCTCAGGGACAGGGTACAATGAGCAGTTCTTC
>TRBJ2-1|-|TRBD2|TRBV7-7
CASSLAAGRVDEQFF
TGTGCTAGCAGCTTAGCGGCGGGGAGGGTGGATGAGCAGTTCTTC
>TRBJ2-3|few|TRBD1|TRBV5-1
CASSNRDRVDTQYF
TGCGCCAGCAGCAACCGGGACAGGGTCGATACGCAGTATTTT
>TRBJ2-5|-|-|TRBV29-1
CSGGQETQYF
TGCAGCGGGGGCCAAGAGACCCAGTACTTC
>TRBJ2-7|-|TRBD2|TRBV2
CASTSGGSYEQYF
TGTGCCAGTACTAGCGGGGGTTCCTACGAGCAGTACTTC
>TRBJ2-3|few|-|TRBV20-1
CSARDSNGTDTQYF
TGCAGTGCTAGAGATTCGAACGGCACAGATACGCAGTATTTT
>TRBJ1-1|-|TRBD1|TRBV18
CASAVTGGSTEAFF
TGTGCCAGCGCCGTGACAGGGGGCAGTACTGAAGCTTTCTTT
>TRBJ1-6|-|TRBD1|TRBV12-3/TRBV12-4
CASSLRTGTNSPLHF
TGTGCCAGCAGTTTACGGACAGGGACGAATTCACCCCTCCACTTT
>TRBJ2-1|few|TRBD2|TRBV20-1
CSAPTSGRLNEQFF
TGCAGTGCCCCGACTAGCGGGAGACTTAATGAGCAGTTCTTC
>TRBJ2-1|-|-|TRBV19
CASNAPGYSYNEQFF
TGTGCCAGTAACGCGCCTGGATACTCCTACAATGAGCAGTTCTTC
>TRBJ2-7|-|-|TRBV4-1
CASSQEGTPYEQYF
TGCGCCAGCAGCCAAGAAGGGACGCCCTACGAGCAGTACTTC
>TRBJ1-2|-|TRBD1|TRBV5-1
CASSLNRGSDGYTF
TGCGCCAGCAGCTTGAACAGGGGGTCGGATGGCTACACCTTC
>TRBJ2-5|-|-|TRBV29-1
CSVTGQIQETQYF
TGCAGCGTTACCGGACAAATCCAAGAGACCCAGTACTTC
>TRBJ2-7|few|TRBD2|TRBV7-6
CASSPTSGGGEQYF
TGTGCCAGCAGCCCGACTAGCGGGGGAGGGGAGCAGTACTTC
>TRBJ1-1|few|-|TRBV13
CASSLVLNTEAFF
TGTGCCAGCAGCTTAGTCTTAAACACTGAAGCTTTCTTT